Following are 3 T cell receptor beta chains from one sample sequenced in a study of shared clonotypes between healthy human individuals. Libraries were prepared by immunoSEQ multiplex PCR; TCRdb keeps only in-frame clonotypes and omits some of them. The table has more than 2 million clones, approximately 94% seen once. Input material: naive CD4+ T cells sorted from blood. Subset meaning: CD45RA+ positively selected. Source of these receptors: a man between 18 and 29 years old in good health.

This clone came up once. This chain links TRBV5-4 with TRBJ2-5, with a tentative D call TRBD2 (6 bases). V lost 4 bases to trimming and J lost 1 base, with 11 bases between them. The germline V gene encodes CDR1 SGHNT and CDR2 YYREEE (reference sequence). There are 14 residues in the CDR3. Here the CDR3 reads CASSRGTFQETQYF. The CDR3 DNA follows: TGTGCCAGCAGCCGGGGGACTTTCCAAGAGACCCAGTACTTC.

The V call is TRBV5-1, the J call TRBJ2-7; tentative D call: TRBD2 (6 bases). V lost 3 bases and J 3 bases, leaving 13 bases between the germline ends. The CDR3 covers 14 residues. The V gene's germline CDR1 is SGHRS and CDR2 YFSETQ. CDR3 in DNA: TGCGCCAGCAGCTGGGACTCCACTAACTACGAGCAGTACTTC. The encoded protein is CASSWDSTNYEQYF. Full variable domain (rest looked up from reference TRBV5-1 and TRBJ2-7): KAGVTQTPRYLIKTRGQQVTLSCSPISGHRSVSWYQQTPGQGLQFLFEYFSETQRNKGNFPGRFSGRQFSNSRSEMNVSTLELGDSALYLCASSWDSTNYEQYFGPGTRLTVT.

This chain joins TRBV1 and TRBJ2-2; the tabulated D call, TRBD2, remains unverified against the DNA. TRBV1 is an annotated pseudogene. CDR3 length equals 16 residues. CDR3 region: CTSSQVSAGGSGELFF. The CDR3 bases are TGCACCAGCAGCCAAGTGTCAGCGGGAGGGTCGGGGGAGCTGTTTTTT.